The T cell receptor (beta chain) under discussion was sequenced for a study of blood T cell repertoires in COVID-19. TCRdb keeps only in-frame clones here, not all; method: immunoSEQ multiplex PCR. The sample has 330,000 or so clones; 88% are singletons. V lost 6 bases and J lost 3, with 5 bases in between. Germline-derived CDR1 and CDR2 are SEHNR and FQNEAQ (reference sequence). CDR3 length: 12 amino acids. Individuals drawn from 24 US areas were about 18 to 95 years old. Donors in Cohort 3 who had recovered were those with two negative PCRs, healthcare professional clearance, or resolution of their symptoms.

The gene calls are TRBV7-9 and TRBJ1-4; no clear D. Sequencing input: PBMCs or T cells enriched from blood (not recorded which). The receptor was isolated from a young man who had recovered from COVID-19. Here the CDR3 reads CASSPSNEKLFF. CDR3 sequence (DNA): TGTGCCAGCAGTCCGTCTAATGAAAAACTGTTTTTT.